This T cell receptor (beta chain) was captured by sequencing in a study of T-cell reconstitution after alpha-beta-depleted transplantation in children. This clonotype was picked up many times. The germline gives CDR1 DFQATT, CDR2 SNEGSKA (reference sequence). The CDR3 spans 14 residues. V dropped 3 bases and J dropped 0 bases, with 12 bases sitting between them. Molecular barcoding with unique molecular identifiers was used for the TCRbeta library. Each CDR3 protein gets one entry after TCRdb re-called the PCR reads with MiXCR. In the table there are about 460,000 distinct CDR3 sequences, over 9.5% of which are singletons.

Here the sequenced sample was PBMCs, taken before TCRalphabeta/CD19-depleted stem cell transplant. The genes are TRBV20-1 and TRBJ2-7, with D maybe TRBD2 (5 bases). This receptor was taken from a child aged 2-9 years with inherited bone marrow failure, due to receive a stem cell transplant. CDR3 protein: CSASSAGSSYEQYF. CDR3 coding DNA: TGCAGTGCTAGTAGCGCGGGTAGCTCCTACGAGCAGTACTTC.